The 29 T cell receptor beta chains given below trace back to one sample, sequenced in a study of blood T cell repertoires in COVID-19 (dated by TCRdb to 2018 to 2020). The method was the immunoSEQ multiplex PCR assay. In TCRdb, the immuneACCESS table is reduced to in-frame sequences with V and J assigned. These tables do not hold every clone; where another copy was compared, an unresolved V gene accounts for under half, and the others remain unexplained. Within this sample are 110,000 to 150,000 clones, with about 83% of them counted one time only. The ten largest clones capture roughly 1.4% of the sample. Sequenced sample: peripheral blood. All receptors come from a human donor in a cohort sampled during active COVID-19.

The chain uses TRBV5-5 and TRBJ2-7; 9 bases align to TRBD2. Per germline, CDR1 SGHKS and CDR2 YYEKEE (reference sequence). The CDR3 extends over 16 amino acids. The trim removed 0 bases at V and 4 bases at J, leaving 8 bases unmatched. The CDR3 DNA follows: TGTGCCAGCAGCTTGGCGAGCGGGAGGCCGGATTACGAGCAGTACTTC. Translated: CASSLASGRPDYEQYF.

The chain is built from TRBV4-1 and TRBJ1-5; 8 positions match TRBD1. V shed 4 bases and J 5 bases; nucleotides not matched to a gene: 7. Germline V gives CDR1 MGHRA, CDR2 YSYEKL. This CDR3 spans 15 amino acids. The CDR3 loop is CASSPTDRGDQPQHF. DNA of the CDR3: TGCGCCAGCAGCCCCACAGACAGGGGAGATCAGCCCCAGCATTTT.

This chain joins TRBV6-4 and TRBJ2-1; 8 positions match TRBD2. V gave up 4 bases and J gave up 4 bases; unmatched junction bases: 6. The length of the CDR3 is 15 residues. The germline gives CDR1 MRHNA, CDR2 SNTAGT. CDR3 loop: CASSAQLADYNEQFF. CDR3 DNA sequence: TGTGCCAGCAGTGCCCAACTAGCGGATTACAATGAGCAGTTCTTC.

V and J are TRBV4-2 and TRBJ2-3; D call uncertain. V was clipped by 2 bases and J by 7 bases, with 7 bases between them. Germline V CDR1 and CDR2: LGHNA, YNFKEQ. The CDR3 covers 12 residues. CDR3 nucleotides: TGTGCCAGCAGCCAACCACAAAATACGCAGTATTTT. It is translated as CASSQPQNTQYF.

This clone showed up just a few times. The rearrangement joins TRBV29-1 to TRBJ2-3, with TRBD1 as a possible D gene (5 bases). The germline V and J ends were trimmed by 2 bases and 2 bases, with 14 bases remaining between them. Per the germline V gene, CDR1 is SQVTM and CDR2 is ANQGSEA. The CDR3 loop spans 15 amino acids. The CDR3 sequence is CSVEPHDGHTDTQYF. The CDR3 DNA is TGCAGCGTTGAACCCCATGACGGACACACAGATACGCAGTATTTT.

This clone came up a few times. The V and J genes are TRBV20-1 and TRBJ1-1; D unresolved. Germline V gene sequence: CDR1 DFQATT, CDR2 SNEGSKA (reference sequence). The CDR3 loop spans 11 amino acids. CDR3 amino acids: CSPQEGTEAFF. Written as DNA, the CDR3 is TGCAGCCCACAAGAGGGCACTGAAGCTTTCTTT.

V usage is TRBV30 and J usage is TRBJ1-1, with TRBD1 matching over 8 bases. CDR1 is GTSNPN, CDR2 SVGIG, per germline (reference sequence). CDR3 length equals 12 residues. With 2 bases clipped from V and 8 bases from J, the junction kept 4 bases outside the gene matches. This chain's CDR3 is CAWSPRTGEAFF. CDR3 DNA: TGTGCCTGGAGTCCTCGGACAGGGGAAGCTTTCTTT.

V usage is TRBV6-5 and J usage is TRBJ1-4, with D tentatively TRBD1 (5 bases). Per the germline V gene, CDR1 is MNHEY and CDR2 is SVGAGI. With 8 bases removed from V and 2 bases from J, the gap between germline ends came to 15 bases. The CDR3 length is 15 residues. This chain's CDR3 is CASQRTRGTNEKLFF. The CDR3 nucleotides read TGTGCCAGCCAAAGAACGCGGGGGACTAATGAAAAACTGTTTTTT.

The V call is TRBV2, the J call TRBJ2-6; 9 nucleotides line up with TRBD1. From germline, CDR1 is SNHLY and CDR2 FYNNEI. V trimming: 7 bases; J trimming: 0 bases; junction bases outside the gene matches: 10. CDR3 length equals 18 residues. The DNA for the CDR3 is TGTGCCAGCATCAAAGGACAGGGGTATCCCTCTGGGGCCAACGTCCTGACTTTC. Amino acid sequence: CASIKGQGYPSGANVLTF.

This clone ranks as medium-sized. CDR3 nucleotides: TGTGCCAGCTTTAGTTCCTCATACGAGCAGTACTTC. Its translation is CASFSSSYEQYF. The genes are TRBV27 and TRBJ2-7; D uncertain. Germline V gene data show CDR1 as MNHEY and CDR2 as SMNVEV (reference sequence). The V end was cut by 8 bases, the J end by 4 bases, with 12 bases between. CDR3 length: 12 amino acids.

In DNA form, the CDR3 reads TGTGCCAGCTCACCAACAGGGGGGATGAACACTGAAGCTTTCTTT. Translated: CASSPTGGMNTEAFF. The genes are TRBV18 and TRBJ1-1, with 8 bases lining up with TRBD1. This CDR3 has 15 amino acids. From germline, CDR1 is KGHSH and CDR2 LQKENI. J was trimmed by 0 bases and V by 2 bases; bases with no gene match: 2.

The rearrangement joins TRBV28 to TRBJ2-3, with 10 bases aligning to TRBD2. CDR3 size: 14 residues. J lost 11 bases, V lost 3 bases, and 8 bases had no gene match. Germline values: CDR1 MDHEN, CDR2 SYDVKM. The CDR3 reads CASSFRSSGSGQYF. As DNA, the CDR3 is TGTGCCAGCAGTTTCCGGTCTAGCGGGAGTGGGCAGTATTTT.

In nucleotides, the CDR3 is TGTGCCATCAGTGATGGTACAGGGGCACTCGAGCAGTACTTC. Translation: CAISDGTGALEQYF. The chain couples TRBV10-3 to TRBJ2-7; 7 nucleotides match TRBD1. The CDR3 totals 14 residues. V shed 3 bases and J 6 bases; nucleotides not matched to a gene: 8. CDR1 and CDR2 (germline): ENHRY, SYGVKD.

This clone was recorded a few times. This sequence joins TRBV28 and TRBJ1-2; D not resolved. The CDR3 is made up of 12 amino acids. From germline, CDR1 is MDHEN and CDR2 SYDVKM. The germline V and J ends were trimmed by 9 bases and 0 bases, with 8 bases remaining between them. The DNA for the CDR3 is TGTGCCAGTACTAGGGCTAACTATGGCTACACCTTC. This translates into CASTRANYGYTF.

This chain uses TRBV7-3 with TRBJ2-2; weak D call: TRBD1 (6 bases). Per germline, CDR1 SGHTA and CDR2 FQGTGA. Trimming stripped 1 base from V and 5 bases from J, with 14 bases between. CDR3 length: 16 residues. DNA of the CDR3: TGTGCCAGCAGCTTAATGGGGGCCCTGGGGACCGGGGAGCTGTTTTTT. Protein: CASSLMGALGTGELFF.

The rearrangement joins TRBV23-1 to TRBJ2-1, with D tentatively TRBD2 (6 bases). TRBV23-1 is marked as an open reading frame, function uncertain. Trimming left V 2 bases short and J 5 bases short, with 25 bases between. The CDR3 consists of 19 residues. CDR3 bases: TGCGCCAGCAGTCAAATCTGGGACTCCGAAGGGGTCGTACACAATGAGCAGTTCTTC. Translating gives CASSQIWDSEGVVHNEQFF.

The chain combines TRBV10-3 with TRBJ2-7, with 10 positions matching TRBD2. The CDR3 extends over 14 amino acids. CDR1 and CDR2 (germline): ENHRY, SYGVKD. Unmatched junction bases numbered 5, after V lost 3 bases and J lost 6 bases. In DNA, the CDR3 is TGTGCCATCAGTGACGAGCGGGAGGGGACCGAGCAGTACTTC. Translation: CAISDEREGTEQYF.

This clone showed up many times. V and J are TRBV28 and TRBJ1-3; 8 positions agree with TRBD1. CDR1 and CDR2 (germline): MDHEN, SYDVKM. Losses at the gene ends were 5 bases for V and 0 bases for J; bases not matched to a gene: 9. The CDR3 is made up of 17 amino acids. Here the CDR3 reads CASSAPGQGHSGNTIYF. In DNA form, the CDR3 reads TGTGCCAGCAGTGCCCCAGGACAGGGACACTCTGGAAACACCATATATTTT.

This clone was counted between two and nine times. V gene TRBV7-9 combines with J gene TRBJ1-1; the D is unclear. V shed 5 bases and J shed 9 bases, with 16 bases lying between them. This CDR3 has 13 residues. Per germline, CDR1 SEHNR and CDR2 FQNEAQ (reference sequence). For the CDR3, the DNA is TGTGCCAGCAGCCCAAACACCACAGCAAAAGCTTTCTTT. It encodes CASSPNTTAKAFF.

The rearrangement links TRBV10-3 to TRBJ2-3; TRBD2 matches at 9 bases. The length of the CDR3 is 16 residues. V was clipped by 8 bases and J by 4 bases; unmatched bases: 13. Per the germline V gene, CDR1 is ENHRY and CDR2 is SYGVKD. CDR3 protein: CAIRGTSLVSADTQYF. CDR3 coding DNA: TGTGCCATCCGGGGGACTAGCCTAGTGAGCGCAGATACGCAGTATTTT.

V gene TRBV6-2 or TRBV6-3 combines with J gene TRBJ2-7; TRBD1 matches 12 bases. The CDR3 consists of 18 residues. After removal of 0 bases from V and 0 bases from J, the junction contained 6 bases not matched to a gene. The germline gives CDR1 MNHEY, CDR2 SVGEGT. CDR3 residues: CASSYSGTGGFSSYEQYF. DNA of the CDR3: TGTGCCAGCAGTTACTCTGGGACAGGGGGCTTCAGCTCCTACGAGCAGTACTTC.

The chain couples TRBV7-2 to TRBJ2-7; weak D call: TRBD2 (5 bases). The CDR3 has 14 amino acids. Germline-derived CDR1 and CDR2 are SGHTA and FQGNSA. V dropped 2 bases and J dropped 0 bases, with 8 bases sitting between them. This CDR3 reads CASSLYGDSYEQYF. The CDR3 DNA follows: TGTGCCAGCAGCTTATACGGGGACTCCTACGAGCAGTACTTC.

This sequence joins TRBV29-1 and TRBJ1-1; D possibly corresponds to TRBD1 (6 bases). The CDR3 is 13 amino acids. Germline CDR1 reads SQVTM; CDR2 reads ANQGSEA. V lost 6 bases and J lost 5, with 16 bases in between. CDR3 sequence: CSVTQGFGTEAFF. The CDR3 nucleotides are TGCAGCGTGACACAGGGTTTTGGGACTGAAGCTTTCTTT. Together with reference TRBV29-1 and TRBJ1-1, the CDR3 gives the full variable domain: SAVISQKPSRDICQRGTSLTIQCQVDSQVTMMFWYRQQPGQSLTLIATANQGSEATYESGFVIDKFPISRPNLTFSTLTVSNMSPEDSSIYLCSVTQGFGTEAFFGQGTRLTVV.

The genes are TRBV6-6 and TRBJ1-5, with D possibly being TRBD1 (5 bases). This CDR3 is built from 16 residues. Trimming removed 2 bases at V and 3 bases at J, with 14 bases between. Germline CDR1 reads MNHNY; CDR2 reads SVGAGI (reference sequence). In DNA, the CDR3 is TGTGCCAGCAGTTACGGGGCAGGGTATGCCAATCAGCCCCAGCATTTT. It codes for CASSYGAGYANQPQHF.

The rearrangement uses TRBV6-5 and TRBJ2-1; D not resolved. The CDR3 totals 15 residues. From germline, CDR1 is MNHEY and CDR2 SVGAGI. The V end lost 2 bases, the J end lost 0 bases, and 8 bases lay between the germline ends. The CDR3 here is CASSYSLSSYNEQFF. For the CDR3, the DNA is TGTGCCAGCAGTTACAGCCTTAGCTCCTACAATGAGCAGTTCTTC.

This clone was observed once. This chain connects TRBV7-8 to TRBJ1-2, with D possibly TRBD1 on 6 matching bases. The V end was cut by 1 base, the J end by 6 bases, with 9 bases between. The CDR3 is 13 residues long. Looked up from germline, CDR1 is SGHVS and CDR2 is FQNEAQ. The DNA of the CDR3 is TGTGCCAGCAGCTTAGACAGGGTCAATGGCTACACCTTC. The encoded protein is CASSLDRVNGYTF.

The rearrangement joins TRBV28 to TRBJ2-7; maybe TRBD2 (6 bases). Germline V gives CDR1 MDHEN, CDR2 SYDVKM. Trimming removed 4 bases at V and 0 bases at J, with 10 bases between. The CDR3 loop spans 14 amino acids. The chain's CDR3 is CASSSPGSSYEQYF. The CDR3 nucleotides are TGTGCCAGCAGTTCCCCCGGGAGCTCCTACGAGCAGTACTTC. The full variable domain, rest sourced from reference TRBV28 and TRBJ2-7, is DVKVTQSSRYLVKRTGEKVFLECVQDMDHENMFWYRQDPGLGLRLIYFSYDVKMKEKGDIPEGYSVSREKKERFSLILESASTNQTSMYLCASSSPGSSYEQYFGPGTRLTVT.

The CDR3, as DNA: TGTGCCAGCAGTGAAGCGCTTTCTAGGGGGCCAAACGGGGAGCTGTTTTTT. This translates into CASSEALSRGPNGELFF. V gene TRBV6-1 combines with J gene TRBJ2-2; 7 positions agree with TRBD1. Germline CDR1 is MNHNS and CDR2 is SASEGT. The length of the CDR3 is 17 residues. V lost 0 bases to trimming and J lost 7 bases; unmatched junction nucleotides: 11.

This clone was counted at least ten times. V usage is TRBV7-9 and J usage is TRBJ1-4; 7 bases line up with TRBD1. The germline V gene has CDR1 SEHNR and CDR2 FQNEAQ (reference sequence). Trimming took 4 bases from V and 0 from J; bases not matched to a gene: 5. The CDR3 sequence is 16 residues long. The CDR3 is CASSSLGQSTNEKLFF. The CDR3 DNA reads as TGTGCCAGCAGCTCCCTGGGACAGTCAACTAATGAAAAACTGTTTTTT.